This passage covers 32 T cell receptor beta chains from one sample sequenced in a study of blood T cells in healthy people across ages. A J-beta primer mix and a sample-barcoded 5' primer were used in a second PCR of roughly 7 to 12 cycles. Each CDR3 protein gets one entry after TCRdb re-called the 5' RACE reads with MiXCR. The repertoire consists of 1.5 million to 2 million distinct CDR3 sequences, with roughly 32% occurring once and the leading ten covering around 11%. The specimen sequenced was blood. The receptors come from a woman aged 25 to 39 in good health.

As regards this clonotype: No conserved phenylalanine or tryptophan is present at the end of the CDR3, so a read error is the likely explanation. DNA for the CDR3: TGTGCCAGCAGATCGGGACTTTCCGGAGATACGCAGTATTCT. Residues: CASRSGLSGDTQYS. This chain connects TRBV12-3 or TRBV12-4 to TRBJ2-3; D perhaps matches TRBD2 (6 bases). The CDR3 is 14 amino acids. Trimming took off 6 bases at V and 5 bases at J, with 15 bases between the two ends.

The J gene is TRBJ2-5, the V gene TRBV18; 7 bases agree with TRBD2. CDR3 length: 15 residues. The germline V gene encodes CDR1 KGHSH and CDR2 LQKENI. Trimming took 3 bases from V and 1 from J; bases not matched to a gene: 5. CDR3 in amino acids: CASSPLLAAQETQYF. CDR3 bases: TGTGCCAGCTCACCTCTCCTAGCGGCCCAAGAGACCCAGTACTTC.

On this clonotype: A junction boundary mismatches the germline segment, possibly from a read error. V usage is TRBV7-9 and J usage is TRBJ2-7; D is undetermined. CDR3 size: 16 residues. CDR1 and CDR2 (germline): SEHNR, FQNEAQ (reference sequence). Here the CDR3 DNA reads TGTGCCAGCAGCTTTGGACCGAAAATCGAATCCTACGGGCAGTACTTC. Translating gives CASSFGPKIESYGQYF.

This clonotype was observed a handful of times. The chain carries TRBV10-2 and TRBJ1-2; D not resolved. V was trimmed by 6 bases and J by 7 bases, leaving 15 bases between them. CDR1 and CDR2 (germline): WSHSY, SAAADI. The CDR3 runs to 13 residues. CDR3 bases: TGCGCCAGCAGCCCCGGGAGGTCTGGTGGCTACACCTTC. Amino acids: CASSPGRSGGYTF.

This chain links TRBV12-3 or TRBV12-4 with TRBJ2-6; D gene uncertain. CDR3 length: 17 residues. Trimming stripped 7 bases from V and 2 bases from J, with 18 bases between. The CDR3 sequence is CASTLRIGKAGANVLTF. DNA for the CDR3: TGTGCCAGCACCCTGAGGATAGGGAAGGCTGGGGCCAACGTCCTGACTTTC.

This clonotype was seen a few times. CDR3 residues: CASSYSRGAILAAEQFF. The DNA of the CDR3 is TGTGCCAGCAGTTACTCGCGGGGGGCGATATTGGCCGCTGAGCAGTTCTTC. The gene calls are TRBV6-5 and TRBJ2-1; TRBD2 matches at 8 bases. With V trimmed by 0 bases and J by 9 bases, 13 bases remained unmatched. CDR1 and CDR2 (germline): MNHEY, SVGAGI. The CDR3 sequence is 17 residues long.

This chain links TRBV4-2 with TRBJ2-5, with 10 bases matching TRBD2. CDR3 length: 16 residues. The V segment lost 0 bases and the J segment 6 bases; nucleotides outside the gene matches: 7. Germline V CDR1 and CDR2: LGHNA, YNFKEQ. The CDR3 bases are TGTGCCAGCAGCCAAGATCAGCGGGGGGGCCTCAAGACCCAGTACTTC. It encodes CASSQDQRGGLKTQYF.

There are many counts of this clonotype. The rearrangement joins TRBV20-1 to TRBJ2-5; no definite D call. The germline V gene has CDR1 DFQATT and CDR2 SNEGSKA (reference sequence). CDR3 length equals 10 residues. The CDR3: CSANGETQYF. CDR3 sequence (DNA): TGCAGCGCAAACGGCGAGACCCAGTACTTC.

This sequence joins TRBV5-1 and TRBJ2-1; 9 nucleotides match TRBD2. V shed 3 bases, J shed 6 bases, and the junction held 7 bases outside the gene matches. The germline CDR1 and CDR2 sequences are SGHRS and YFSETQ. There are 15 residues in the CDR3. DNA for the CDR3: TGCGCCAGCAGCTCCAGACTAGCGGTGACCAATGAGCAGTTCTTC. It is translated as CASSSRLAVTNEQFF.

A few counts support this clonotype. This chain joins TRBV27 and TRBJ1-6; unclear D gene. The CDR3 sequence is 15 residues long. V lost 6 bases and J lost 3, with 12 bases in between. Germline V gene lookup returns CDR1 MNHEY and CDR2 SMNVEV (reference sequence). The CDR3 here is CASSLTKGYNSPLHF. DNA of the CDR3: TGTGCCAGCAGCCTCACAAAAGGCTATAATTCACCCCTCCACTTT.

As concerns this clonotype: An end of the junction differs from the germline gene, which may be a read error. The chain employs TRBV4-1 and TRBJ2-5, with a tentative D call TRBD2 (6 bases). With the DNA end fitting TRBJ2-7 better, the J assignment may be wrong. There are 15 residues in the CDR3. Germline V lookup: CDR1 MGHRA, CDR2 YSYEKL. This chain's CDR3 is CTSSQEGGLIYEQYF. DNA of the CDR3: TGCACCAGCAGCCAAGAGGGAGGACTTATCTACGAGCAGTACTTC.

CDR3 sequence (DNA): TGTGCCAGCACTTTCGGCAGAAACACTGAAGCTTTCTTT. It encodes CASTFGRNTEAFF. The chain combines TRBV6-1 with TRBJ1-1; D ambiguous. Germline-derived CDR1 and CDR2 are MNHNS and SASEGT. V was trimmed by 7 bases and J by 2 bases, leaving 11 bases between them. This CDR3 contains 13 residues.

This rearrangement joins TRBV30 to TRBJ2-5, with TRBD2 identical over 8 bases. The CDR3 runs to 15 residues. The V segment lost 0 bases and the J segment 6 bases; nucleotides outside the gene matches: 9. Germline V gene sequence: CDR1 GTSNPN, CDR2 SVGIG (reference sequence). The CDR3 sequence: CAWSVTSGGRKTQYF. Here the CDR3 DNA reads TGTGCCTGGAGTGTTACCAGCGGGGGACGGAAGACCCAGTACTTC.

The CDR3 loop reads CASSMSGLGPDTQYF. The DNA for the CDR3 is TGCGCCAGCAGCATGTCGGGACTAGGGCCAGATACGCAGTATTTT. The V and J genes are TRBV4-1 and TRBJ2-3; 8 bases line up with TRBD2. V trimming: 5 bases; J trimming: 4 bases; junction bases outside the gene matches: 8. Germline V lookup: CDR1 MGHRA, CDR2 YSYEKL. This CDR3 comprises 15 residues.

Only a few counts were recorded for this clonotype. V is TRBV7-2 and J is TRBJ1-2; 11 positions match TRBD1. Germline V gene sequence: CDR1 SGHTA, CDR2 FQGNSA. The V and J ends lost 5 bases and 4 bases, in that order; junction bases with no gene match: 6. This CDR3 contains 15 residues. The CDR3 sequence is CASSTRTGGAYGYTF. CDR3 coding DNA: TGTGCCAGCAGCACCCGGACAGGGGGCGCCTATGGCTACACCTTC.

The chain is built from TRBV19 and TRBJ2-3; D tentatively reads TRBD1 or TRBD2 (7 bases each). The CDR3 is made up of 15 amino acids. Trimming cost V 4 bases and J 6 bases, with 17 bases left between them. Germline CDR1 and CDR2: LNHDA and SQIVND (reference sequence). The CDR3 spells CASSTRQGGGDTQYF. The DNA of the CDR3 is TGTGCCAGTAGTACCCGACAGGGAGGGGGGGATACGCAGTATTTT.

The gene calls are TRBV5-1 and TRBJ1-1, with D possibly being TRBD1 (5 bases). This CDR3 is built from 15 residues. V shed 1 base and J shed 3 bases, with 13 bases lying between them. Germline values: CDR1 SGHRS, CDR2 YFSETQ. DNA for the CDR3: TGCGCCAGCAGCTTGTGGGCAGGAGGGGACACTGAAGCTTTCTTT. Protein sequence: CASSLWAGGDTEAFF.

The chain links TRBV7-9 to TRBJ2-1, with 7 bases identical to TRBD1. Germline V gives CDR1 SEHNR, CDR2 FQNEAQ (reference sequence). There are 16 residues in the CDR3. Trimming took 4 bases from V and 5 from J; bases not matched to a gene: 11. The chain's CDR3 is CASSSNSRTGDNEQFF. CDR3 DNA sequence: TGTGCCAGCAGCTCGAACTCCCGGACAGGTGACAATGAGCAGTTCTTC.

J is TRBJ2-1 and V is TRBV7-9, with a possible D match to TRBD1 (7 bases). Trimming cost V 5 bases and J 1 base, with 15 bases left between them. The CDR3 sequence is 16 residues long. The V gene's germline CDR1 is SEHNR and CDR2 FQNEAQ (reference sequence). CDR3 sequence: CASSQGGLGSYNEQFF. CDR3 coding DNA: TGTGCCAGCAGCCAGGGGGGTTTGGGGTCCTACAATGAGCAGTTCTTC. The full variable domain, with the rest looked up from reference TRBV7-9 and TRBJ2-1, is DTGVSQNPRHKITKRGQNVTFRCDPISEHNRLYWYRQTLGQGPEFLTYFQNEAQLEKSRLLSDRFSAERPKGSFSTLEIQRTEQGDSAMYLCASSQGGLGSYNEQFFGPGTRLTVL.

The chain recombines TRBV28 with TRBJ2-6; D possibly corresponds to TRBD1 (6 bases). The V gene lost 5 bases and the J gene lost 2 bases, with 19 bases spanning the gap. CDR1 is MDHEN, CDR2 SYDVKM, per germline. The CDR3 spans 18 residues. CDR3 sequence: CASSGTHFRDTGANVLTF. The CDR3 DNA follows: TGTGCCAGCAGTGGCACGCACTTCCGGGACACTGGGGCCAACGTCCTGACTTTC.

This clonotype was found a few times. The chain links TRBV12-3 or TRBV12-4 to TRBJ2-2, with 14 bases identical to TRBD2. The CDR3 is 18 residues long. The junction had 9 bases not matched to a gene; V was cut back by 5 bases and J by 4 bases. CDR3 in amino acids: CASSRRLAGGPITGELFF. In DNA, the CDR3 is TGTGCCAGCAGTAGACGACTAGCGGGGGGGCCTATCACCGGGGAGCTGTTTTTT.

This clonotype was found a few times. The genes are TRBV12-3 or TRBV12-4 and TRBJ2-1, with a possible D match to TRBD2 (7 bases). The CDR3 has 14 residues. V was clipped by 3 bases and J by 10 bases, with 16 bases between them. The CDR3 loop is CASSFEGGAGEQFF. The CDR3, as DNA: TGTGCCAGCAGTTTTGAAGGGGGGGCAGGGGAGCAGTTCTTC.

The gene calls are TRBV9 and TRBJ1-4, with D possibly matching TRBD1 (5 bases). The CDR3 is 14 residues long. Trimming shortened V by 3 bases and J by 6 bases, and 12 bases separated the two germline ends. CDR1 is SGDLS, CDR2 YYNGEE, per germline. In nucleotides, the CDR3 is TGTGCCAGCAGCGCAGGGACCGCGGATGAAAAACTGTTTTTT. It codes for CASSAGTADEKLFF.

This clonotype was counted a few times. J is TRBJ1-4 and V is TRBV29-1; 11 nucleotides line up with TRBD1. Germline CDR1 reads SQVTM; CDR2 reads ANQGSEA. V trimming: 6 bases; J trimming: 8 bases; junction bases outside the gene matches: 5. CDR3 size: 13 residues. This CDR3 is CSVKDRGREKLFF. In nucleotides, the CDR3 is TGCAGCGTCAAGGACAGGGGGCGAGAAAAACTGTTTTTT.

The rearrangement links TRBV5-1 to TRBJ2-3, with D perhaps given as TRBD1 or TRBD2 (6 bases each). Looked up from germline, CDR1 is SGHRS and CDR2 is YFSETQ. The germline V and J ends were trimmed by 6 bases and 4 bases, with 9 bases remaining between them. The CDR3 is 12 residues long. The CDR3 loop is CASKGGPDTQYF. The CDR3 DNA is TGCGCCAGCAAAGGGGGGCCAGATACGCAGTATTTT.

This clonotype showed up just a few times. Since a much larger clone is just one base distant, this may be a read error. The chain carries TRBV7-3 and TRBJ2-3; TRBD2 matches at 8 bases. The length of the CDR3 is 14 residues. From germline, CDR1 is SGHTA and CDR2 FQGTGA. Trimming at V came to 5 bases and at J to 5 bases, leaving 6 bases not matched to a gene. CDR3 in DNA: TGTGCCAGCAGCCCGGGACTAGAGGGAGATACGCAGTATTTT. Its translation: CASSPGLEGDTQYF.

This chain connects TRBV20-1 to TRBJ2-7; 7 positions agree with TRBD1. From germline, CDR1 is DFQATT and CDR2 SNEGSKA (reference sequence). J was trimmed by 4 bases and V by 6 bases; bases with no gene match: 21. The CDR3 is made up of 17 amino acids. The CDR3 bases are TGCAGTGCGCTGACCGGGACAGTAAGTAGTATTCGGTACGAGCAGTACTTC. This encodes CSALTGTVSSIRYEQYF.

This clonotype was recorded a few times. This chain connects TRBV6-4 to TRBJ2-6, with D tentatively TRBD2 (5 bases). Germline assignment: CDR1 MRHNA and CDR2 SNTAGT. The CDR3 is made up of 16 amino acids. Trimming removed 0 bases from V and 0 bases from J, with 6 bases in between. CDR3 loop: CASSDSSGSGANVLTF. CDR3 bases: TGTGCCAGCAGTGACTCCAGCGGCTCTGGGGCCAACGTCCTGACTTTC.

This clonotype was counted between two and nine times. At one of its ends the junction is not consistent with the germline gene, which may arise from a read error. The chain joins TRBV4-1 to TRBJ1-1, with D hard to call. The germline CDR1 and CDR2 sequences are MGHRA and YSYEKL. CDR3 size: 14 residues. CDR3 in DNA: TGCACCAGCAGCCAAAGGACGAGGAACACTGAAGCTTTCTTT. Translated: CTSSQRTRNTEAFF.

This clonotype was counted at least ten times. The genes are TRBV29-1 and TRBJ2-3; 8 bases are a match to TRBD1. The CDR3 has 14 amino acids. CDR1 is SQVTM and CDR2 is ANQGSEA in the germline V gene. V lost 7 bases and J lost 0; bases outside the gene matches: 6. The CDR3 is CSAPPGGSTDTQYF. The CDR3 nucleotides read TGCAGCGCCCCACCAGGGGGCAGCACAGATACGCAGTATTTT.

The V and J genes are TRBV2 and TRBJ2-6; 9 bases are a match to TRBD1. This CDR3 is 19 amino acids long. V shed 8 bases, J shed 1 base, and the junction held 15 bases outside the gene matches. Germline CDR1 is SNHLY and CDR2 is FYNNEI. The CDR3: CASSSSLDRGLSGANVLTF. The CDR3 region has the DNA TGTGCCAGCTCCTCCTCCTTGGACAGGGGATTGTCTGGGGCCAACGTCCTGACTTTC.

This clonotype was observed at least ten times. The V gene is TRBV6-2 or TRBV6-3, the J gene TRBJ2-3, with TRBD1 as a possible D gene (6 bases). The CDR3 runs to 14 residues. Trimming left V 5 bases short and J 0 bases short, with 9 bases between. The germline V gene has CDR1 MNHEY and CDR2 SVGEGT. This CDR3 is CASSRTVSTDTQYF. CDR3 nucleotide sequence: TGTGCCAGCAGTAGGACAGTCAGCACAGATACGCAGTATTTT.